This T cell receptor (beta chain) was identified in a study of T cell responses to AZD1222 COVID-19 vaccine. The method was immunoSEQ multiplex PCR; TCRdb's version includes in-frame clones alone and lacks a portion of them. This table has about 86,000 clones, under 95% appearing once. Trimming took off 1 base at V and 7 bases at J, with 19 bases between the two ends. Germline-derived CDR1 and CDR2 are SNHLY and FYNNEI. The CDR3 consists of 16 residues. The rearrangement uses TRBV2 and TRBJ1-2, with a tentative D call TRBD1 (5 bases). The material was peripheral blood, obtained on day 0 of AZD1222 vaccination. This TCR came from an adult in good health. The CDR3 nucleotides are TGTGCCAGCAGTGAAGGGGGATTAGCCGGGACGGTTGGCTACACCTTC. It specifies CASSEGGLAGTVGYTF.